This TCR beta chain emerged from a study of blood T cell repertoires in COVID-19. On the study more broadly: Acute and convalescent COVID-19 samples came from the United States, Italy and Spain.

The CDR3 has 14 residues. J lost 8 bases, V lost 3 bases, and 3 bases had no gene match. The germline gives CDR1 SNHLY, CDR2 FYNNEI. Method: immunoSEQ multiplex PCR; TCRdb's copy keeps in-frame clones and lacks some. The sample consists of approximately 270,000 clones, approximately 90% of them appearing once. The receptor was isolated from a woman in her twenties or thirties with acute COVID-19. Material: PBMCs or T cells enriched from blood (not recorded which). The gene calls are TRBV2 and TRBJ1-4, with 10 bases that match TRBD1. CDR3 coding DNA: TGTGCCAGCAGTGAGGGGACAGGGGACGAAAAACTGTTTTTT. This gives the protein CASSEGTGDEKLFF.